A single sample gave rise to the 2 T cell receptor beta chains below, sequenced in a study of blood T cells in healthy people across ages. Through a sample-barcoded 5' primer and a J-beta primer mix, a second PCR was run for roughly 7 to 11 cycles. From the 5' RACE reads, TCRdb called clonotypes with MiXCR, one entry per CDR3 protein. Of 1.4 million or so distinct CDR3 sequences listed, 42% are singletons. Material for sequencing was blood. These receptors originate from a woman aged 18-29 years in good health.

The J gene is TRBJ2-7, the V gene TRBV21-1; no check of the table's D call, TRBD2, against the DNA was made. TRBV21-1 is a pseudogene. The CDR3 has 16 amino acids. CDR3 sequence reads: CASSKALADSYNEQYF. CDR3 nucleotide sequence: TGTGCCAGCAGCAAAGCGCTAGCGGATTCCTACAATGAGCAGTACTTC.

The CDR3 loop reads CASSLYVGAAKNIQYF. The CDR3 bases are TGTGCCAGCAGTTTATATGTGGGAGCGGCCAAAAACATTCAGTACTTC. The chain is built from TRBV27 and TRBJ2-4; tentatively, D is TRBD2 (5 bases). Germline V gene lookup returns CDR1 MNHEY and CDR2 SMNVEV (reference sequence). V was cut by 1 base and J by 1 base, with 11 bases left in between. CDR3 size: 16 residues.